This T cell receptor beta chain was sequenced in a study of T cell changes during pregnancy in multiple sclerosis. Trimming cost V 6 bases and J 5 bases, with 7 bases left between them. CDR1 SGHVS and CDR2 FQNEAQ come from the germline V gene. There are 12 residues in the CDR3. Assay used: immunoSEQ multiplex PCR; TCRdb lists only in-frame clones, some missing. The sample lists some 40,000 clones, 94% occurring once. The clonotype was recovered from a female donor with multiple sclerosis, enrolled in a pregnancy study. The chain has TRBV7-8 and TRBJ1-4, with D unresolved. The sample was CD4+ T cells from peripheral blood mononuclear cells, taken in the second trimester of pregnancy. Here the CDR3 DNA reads TGTGCCAGCAGTACTCGAAATGAAAAACTGTTTTTT. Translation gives CASSTRNEKLFF. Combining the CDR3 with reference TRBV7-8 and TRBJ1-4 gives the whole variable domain GAGVSQSPRYKVAKRGQDVALRCDPISGHVSLFWYQQALGQGPEFLTYFQNEAQLDKSGLPSDRFFAERPEGSVSTLKIQRTQQEDSAVYLCASSTRNEKLFFGSGTQLSVL.